A selection of T cell receptor beta chains follows, all from one sample in a study of T-cell reconstitution after alpha-beta-depleted transplantation in children. MiXCR, run by TCRdb on the PCR reads, gives a single entry per CDR3 protein. The repertoire holds about 640,000 distinct CDR3 sequences, 16% seen once, with about 1.1% in the top ten. The material was PBMCs from the stem cell graft donor, obtained from the stem cell graft. These receptor sequences come from a human donor who donated a stem cell graft to a child with acute myeloid leukemia. The CDR3 runs from the conserved cysteine through the conserved F or W. Fields, in order: CDR3 length, V gene, J gene, CDR3 protein.

cdr3_length: 12
v_call: TRBV7-9
j_call: TRBJ2-4
cdr3_aa: CASSGRADIQYF

cdr3_length: 12
v_call: TRBV29-1
j_call: TRBJ2-5
cdr3_aa: CSVESRPETQYF

cdr3_length: 12
v_call: TRBV7-6
j_call: TRBJ2-2
cdr3_aa: CAPWGYTGELFF

cdr3_length: 14
v_call: TRBV20-1
j_call: TRBJ2-3
cdr3_aa: CSTLSRFGTDTQYF

cdr3_length: 18
v_call: TRBV11-2
j_call: TRBJ1-2
cdr3_aa: CASSNLRGQGTSNYGYTF

cdr3_length: 15
v_call: TRBV2
j_call: TRBJ1-5
cdr3_aa: CASSGGGGDNQPQHF

cdr3_length: 14
v_call: TRBV20-1
j_call: TRBJ1-6
cdr3_aa: CSAATGDGSSPLHF

cdr3_length: 13
v_call: TRBV20-1
j_call: TRBJ2-5
cdr3_aa: CSAKTGRQETQYF

cdr3_length: 12
v_call: TRBV19
j_call: TRBJ2-1
cdr3_aa: CASEGLDLEQFF

cdr3_length: 14
v_call: TRBV7-9
j_call: TRBJ1-3
cdr3_aa: CASSLVESGNTIYF

cdr3_length: 14
v_call: TRBV7-8
j_call: TRBJ1-1
cdr3_aa: CASSPGTRREGAFF

cdr3_length: 14
v_call: TRBV10-3
j_call: TRBJ2-1
cdr3_aa: CAITSSGGADEQFF

cdr3_length: 17
v_call: TRBV7-2
j_call: TRBJ2-3
cdr3_aa: CASSSWTSGFNTDTQYF

cdr3_length: 16
v_call: TRBV25-1
j_call: TRBJ1-5
cdr3_aa: CASSGTSGDSNQPQHF

cdr3_length: 15
v_call: TRBV7-9
j_call: TRBJ1-5
cdr3_aa: CASSLVGEGNQPQHF

cdr3_length: 14
v_call: TRBV6-2/TRBV6-3
j_call: TRBJ2-7
cdr3_aa: CASLGTNTRYEQYF

cdr3_length: 18
v_call: TRBV5-6
j_call: TRBJ2-4
cdr3_aa: CASSLGGGGSPAKNIQYF

cdr3_length: 16
v_call: TRBV6-1
j_call: TRBJ2-3
cdr3_aa: CASSRGRDGGADTQYF

cdr3_length: 12
v_call: TRBV20-1
j_call: TRBJ1-2
cdr3_aa: CSARQGNYGYTF

cdr3_length: 13
v_call: TRBV5-5
j_call: TRBJ2-7
cdr3_aa: CASSFIAGYEQYF

cdr3_length: 14
v_call: TRBV7-6
j_call: TRBJ2-1
cdr3_aa: CASSLGAGDNEQFF

cdr3_length: 11
v_call: TRBV20-1
j_call: TRBJ2-7
cdr3_aa: CSAIQSDEQYF

cdr3_length: 16
v_call: TRBV20-1
j_call: TRBJ2-3
cdr3_aa: CSASRWVAGITDTQYF

cdr3_length: 15
v_call: TRBV12-3/TRBV12-4
j_call: TRBJ1-6
cdr3_aa: CASSSHSSYNSPLHF

cdr3_length: 14
v_call: TRBV7-9
j_call: TRBJ1-2
cdr3_aa: CASSSVDFNYGYTF

cdr3_length: 15
v_call: TRBV12-3/TRBV12-4
j_call: TRBJ1-2
cdr3_aa: CASSFAGTDTYGYTF

cdr3_length: 15
v_call: TRBV7-9
j_call: TRBJ1-1
cdr3_aa: CASSETGFMNTEAFF

cdr3_length: 13
v_call: TRBV7-9
j_call: TRBJ1-1
cdr3_aa: CASSFREGTEAIF

cdr3_length: 17
v_call: TRBV15
j_call: TRBJ2-7
cdr3_aa: CATSRDPGQGISYEQYF

cdr3_length: 14
v_call: TRBV29-1
j_call: TRBJ2-1
cdr3_aa: CSVNRGRMRNEQFF

cdr3_length: 13
v_call: TRBV6-1
j_call: TRBJ1-1
cdr3_aa: CASSPRSNTEAFF

cdr3_length: 15
v_call: TRBV7-2
j_call: TRBJ2-3
cdr3_aa: CASSLIGGYTDTQYF

cdr3_length: 17
v_call: TRBV4-1
j_call: TRBJ2-2
cdr3_aa: CASSQDSGTGNTGELFF